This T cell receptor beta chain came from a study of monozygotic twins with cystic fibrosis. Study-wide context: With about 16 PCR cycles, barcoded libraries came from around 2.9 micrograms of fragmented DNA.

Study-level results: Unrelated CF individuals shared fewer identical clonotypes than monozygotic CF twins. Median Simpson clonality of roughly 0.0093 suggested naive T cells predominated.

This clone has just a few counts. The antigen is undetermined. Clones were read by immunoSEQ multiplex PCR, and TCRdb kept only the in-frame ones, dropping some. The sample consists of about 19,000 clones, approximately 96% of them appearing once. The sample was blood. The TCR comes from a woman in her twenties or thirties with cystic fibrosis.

CDR3 sequence (DNA): TGTGCCAGCAGCCAAAAGGACAGGGCGGGGGGCTACACCTTC. This sequence encodes CASSQKDRAGGYTF. The chain recombines TRBV5-4 with TRBJ1-2; TRBD1 matches at 8 bases. This CDR3 has 14 residues. J was trimmed by 8 bases and V by 4 bases; bases with no gene match: 10. CDR1 is SGHNT, CDR2 YYREEE, per germline (reference sequence).